This passage covers 11 T cell receptor beta chains from one sample sequenced in a study of T cells after yellow fever vaccination. TCRdb reanalysed the 5' RACE reads using MiXCR and keeps one entry per CDR3 protein. Found here are 170,000 or so distinct CDR3 sequences, roughly 9% of them singletons; the top ten hold 35% to 40%. Specimen: CD8+ T cells sorted from PBMCs, collected 45 days after the yellow fever booster vaccination. Every receptor here comes from a man aged 18 to 29 who received the YFV17D yellow fever vaccine.

V and J are TRBV6-5 and TRBJ2-3, with 8 bases identical to TRBD2. Unmatched junction bases numbered 10, after V lost 5 bases and J lost 3 bases. The CDR3 spans 16 residues. Germline CDR1 reads MNHEY; CDR2 reads SVGAGI. This CDR3 reads CASSPNAGGWTDTQYF. The CDR3 coding sequence is TGTGCCAGCAGTCCCAATGCGGGGGGTTGGACAGATACGCAGTATTTT.

This clonotype turned up a few times. The chain employs TRBV6-1 and TRBJ2-1; maybe TRBD2 (6 bases). Trimming took 4 bases from V and 4 from J, leaving 17 bases between them. Germline V gene data show CDR1 as MNHNS and CDR2 as SASEGT. This CDR3 has 16 residues. For the CDR3, the DNA is TGTGCCAGCAGTGGGGGGGTTTTGGACCCTTACAATGAGCAGTTCTTC. It yields the protein CASSGGVLDPYNEQFF.

This clonotype was seen more than once but under ten times. The chain joins TRBV10-2 to TRBJ2-5; D call uncertain. The length of the CDR3 is 13 residues. In germline, CDR1 is WSHSY, CDR2 SAAADI. V lost 3 bases and J lost 4, with 9 bases in between. The CDR3 sequence is CASSEWDRETQYF. CDR3 bases: TGCGCCAGCAGTGAATGGGATAGAGAGACCCAGTACTTC.

In its sample, this clonotype was seen a few times. The V gene is TRBV5-1, the J gene TRBJ2-1, with D hard to call. The CDR3 has 14 residues. Trimming pared 0 bases from V and 7 bases from J, leaving 11 bases between. Germline-derived CDR1 and CDR2 are SGHRS and YFSETQ. The CDR3, as DNA: TGCGCCAGCAGCTTGGAGGTACGGAGAAATGAGCAGTTCTTC. Amino acids: CASSLEVRRNEQFF.

The chain has TRBV11-2 and TRBJ1-5; D is unclear. Germline CDR1 SGHAT, CDR2 FQNNGV. The V gene lost 10 bases and the J gene lost 5 bases, with 9 bases spanning the gap. CDR3 length: 11 amino acids. The CDR3 is CAIKRDQPQHF. The CDR3 DNA reads TGTGCCATCAAACGGGATCAGCCCCAGCATTTT.

The sample holds a few counts of this clonotype. This chain joins TRBV15 and TRBJ1-1; 7 nucleotides align to TRBD1. Per the germline V gene, CDR1 is LNHNV and CDR2 is YYDKDF (reference sequence). The CDR3 extends over 14 amino acids. The trim removed 5 bases at V and 0 bases at J, leaving 3 bases unmatched. CDR3 nucleotides: TGTGCCACCAGCGGACAGGCCATGAACACTGAAGCTTTCTTT. Protein: CATSGQAMNTEAFF.

V and J are TRBV6-5 and TRBJ1-5; 11 positions agree with TRBD1. The ends lost 6 bases at V and 9 bases at J; junction bases unmatched: 7. The CDR3 has 14 amino acids. Germline loops: CDR1 MNHEY, CDR2 SVGAGI. CDR3 nucleotides: TGTGCCAGCAGGATGGGGACAGGGGGGGCGCCCCAGCATTTT. Its protein product is CASRMGTGGAPQHF.

The chain links TRBV27 to TRBJ1-2; 7 nucleotides line up with TRBD1. V lost 4 bases, J lost 4 bases, and 18 bases stayed unmatched. The CDR3 totals 18 residues. Germline V CDR1 and CDR2: MNHEY, SMNVEV (reference sequence). CDR3 sequence (DNA): TGTGCCAGCAGTTACCGCTCCGGAAAGACAGGGACGGCCTATGGCTACACCTTC. Protein product: CASSYRSGKTGTAYGYTF.

This chain links TRBV20-1 with TRBJ2-5, with D possibly called TRBD1 or TRBD2 (5 bases each). CDR1 and CDR2 (germline): DFQATT, SNEGSKA (reference sequence). This CDR3 spans 11 amino acids. CDR3 residues: CSAGTLETQYF. DNA for the CDR3: TGCAGCGCCGGGACCCTAGAGACCCAGTACTTC.

V usage is TRBV7-6 and J usage is TRBJ2-2; TRBD2 aligns across 11 bases. With V trimmed by 8 bases and J by 2 bases, 7 bases remained unmatched. Germline CDR1 is SGHVS and CDR2 is FNYEAQ. The CDR3 has 16 residues. The CDR3 nucleotides are TGTGCCAGCTCCCCTAGCGGGGGGTATAACACCGGGGAGCTGTTTTTT. Translating it yields CASSPSGGYNTGELFF. Looking up the rest from reference TRBV7-6 and TRBJ2-2 gives the full variable domain: GAGVSQSPRYKVTKRGQDVALRCDPISGHVSLYWYRQALGQGPEFLTYFNYEAQQDKSGLPNDRFSAERPEGSISTLTIQRTEQRDSAMYRCASSPSGGYNTGELFFGEGSRLTVL.

This clonotype was seen a handful of times. The gene calls are TRBV12-3 or TRBV12-4 and TRBJ2-5; TRBD2 matches at 7 bases. This CDR3 spans 13 amino acids. J lost 4 bases, V lost 6 bases, and 5 bases had no gene match. The CDR3 here is CASSRTSAETQYF. Here the CDR3 DNA reads TGTGCCAGCAGCCGTACTAGCGCAGAGACCCAGTACTTC.